This section outlines one T cell receptor beta chain sequence together with its context. This clone has just one count. No antigen is known for it. Base qualities are not recorded, but no much larger clone differs from it by a single base. Using the deep immunoSEQ assay, multiplex PCR amplified TCR CDR3 regions from genomic DNA. Extracted genomic DNA from each cell subset was distributed evenly across all wells of several immunoSEQ 96-well plates, and each plate was treated as a replicate. Each replicate PCR for sorted subsets received 150 to 250 ng genomic DNA, equal to 28,000 or so T cell genomes. The purified libraries were quantified using a Qubit 3.0 fluorometer, sized with a Bioanalyzer 2100, and then quantified again using the KAPA Library Quantification kit. Every immunoSEQ 96-well plate was sequenced on a dedicated single-read 150-cycle Illumina NextSeq 550 flow cell. The source study handled its data this way. Because the immunoSEQ output included only junctional sequences and no quality scores, the filtering could not be the same as the filtering used for full-length reads. To assign V/J genes and CDR3, sequences were annotated using PyIR, a Python wrapper for IgBLAST v1.9, with IMGT germline references. Any read was removed if the V/J assignment was weak (E-value above 1e-6), the CDR3 was missing, or the read contained stop codons, out-of-frame junctions, or ambiguous translated residues. V3J clonotypes were defined by identical inferred V gene, J gene, and CDR3 amino acid sequence. Percentage overlap between repertoires was calculated by dividing the number of shared unique clonotypes by the size of the smaller repertoire. RTK rarefaction, the Chao1 estimator, and Recon v2.1 estimates of unobserved clonotypes were used to assess repertoire richness. For all TCRbeta clonotypes obtained by the gDNA method from four donors, generation probabilities were computed with OLGA. The table comes from immuneACCESS by way of TCRdb, which keeps in-frame sequences with V and J called. Part of the clones is missing from these tables; in studies checked, under half for an unresolved V gene and the rest for unknown reasons. That table supplies the V and J calls and clone size; D and trimming were determined from the DNA. Recorded for this sample are about 2.2 million clones; 85% to 95% of them occurred a single time. About 1.7% of the sample lies in the top ten.

The sample belongs to a study of shared clonotypes between healthy human individuals (dated by TCRdb to the early 2020s). About the study as a whole: The cohort comprised two women and a few men aged 18 to 49 years. Leukapheresis yielded between about 0.94 and 10 billion PBMCs per donor. For each donor, three plates each were used for CD4 naive and CD4 memory, two plates were used for CD8 naive, and one plate was used for CD8 memory. To increase sequencing depth and limit assay-specific biases, TCR repertoire library preparation and sequencing were carried out by different laboratories using diverse techniques. The study deeply sequenced blood TCR repertoires of about five healthy adults to estimate repertoire size and the extent of clonotype sharing between individuals. What the research found in general, with its limitations: Based on pairwise subsampling, the degree of clonotype sharing among donors was expected to be affected by sequencing depth. Naive subsets generally had larger estimated clonotype richness than memory subsets did. Because the study included a small number of donors, the genetic and exposure-history diversity represented was limited. When several donors were compared, the shared fraction of clonotypes was roughly 5% for naive CD4, about 4% for naive CD8, roughly 2.5% for memory CD4, and roughly 0.4% for memory CD8. Sampling was restricted to blood, and TCR repertoires in tissue are likely to differ from TCR repertoires in blood. Compared with non-shared clonotypes, clonotypes shared by all four sorted-subset donors had higher generation probabilities. Even with the large sequencing depth, rarefaction of the sorted-subset datasets indicated that sequencing was incomplete.

For the CD8 naive samples, CD45RO-negative cells were positively selected for CCR7, yielding a CD45RA+CCR7+ population from which TemRA cells were excluded. The donors were healthy, HIV-negative adults who had no recently reported acute infections or vaccinations. Only Caucasian adults living in Nashville, Tennessee, USA were represented among the donors. Blood was obtained by leukapheresis, after which PBMCs were separated by Ficoll-Histopaque density gradient centrifugation and cryopreserved in liquid nitrogen vapor phase. Purity and quantity of every magnetically sorted T cell population were checked by analytical flow cytometry. Genomic DNA was isolated from every sorted fraction and measured by UV absorbance on a Nanodrop 2000c. V sheds 5 bases and J sheds 1 base, leaving 7 bases between their ends. The CDR3 has 13 amino acids, counting the end cysteine and phenylalanine. Kept here is only the CDR3 DNA, which spans 39 bases and is read in frame from base 1. CDR1 and CDR2 are read off the germline V gene (reference sequence) as MNHEY and SMNVEV.

Sequenced material: naive CD8+ T cells from PBMCs. The cell subset or site label here, explained by the study, means: CD45RA+CCR7+. The receptor comes from a man aged 18 to 30 in good health. Some clones in this sample may be carry-over from other donors' samples. Here the chain combines TRBV27 and TRBJ2-3, with the D gene not clear enough to name. The CDR3 region: CASSHPRTDTQYF. The DNA is TGTGCCAGCAGTCATCCACGCACAGATACGCAGTATTTT.